These 18 T cell receptor beta chains share one sample of origin, sequenced in a study of shared clonotypes between healthy human individuals. Method: immunoSEQ multiplex PCR; TCRdb's copy keeps in-frame clones and lacks some. This sample yields millions of clones, of which 85% to 95% are seen a single time; around 0.13% belongs to the top ten. The source material was naive CD4+ T cells sorted from blood. Specified subset: CD45RA+ positively selected. Receptors were obtained from a man younger than 30 in good health.

The chain employs TRBV5-1 and TRBJ2-7; 8 nucleotides match TRBD1. The CDR3 totals 14 residues. Germline-derived CDR1 and CDR2 are SGHRS and YFSETQ. V lost 3 bases to trimming and J lost 6 bases; unmatched junction nucleotides: 8. This CDR3 is CASSSQGVTIEQYF. In DNA form, the CDR3 reads TGCGCCAGCAGCTCACAGGGGGTTACGATCGAGCAGTACTTC.

This clone was recorded a few times. The chain has TRBV19 and TRBJ2-7; unclear D gene. Trimming shortened V by 3 bases and J by 3 bases, and 9 bases separated the two germline ends. There are 13 residues in the CDR3. Germline V gene sequence: CDR1 LNHDA, CDR2 SQIVND (reference sequence). DNA for the CDR3: TGTGCCAGTAGTATCGCCCACAGCTACGAGCAGTACTTC. Its protein is CASSIAHSYEQYF.

The chain uses TRBV18 and TRBJ1-5, with D possibly matching TRBD1 (6 bases). The V gene's germline CDR1 is KGHSH and CDR2 LQKENI. CDR3 length: 14 amino acids. Between the trimmed V and J ends, which lost 0 bases and 7 bases, there was a span of 10 bases. The CDR3 protein is CASSPPGQAQPQHF. The DNA for the CDR3 is TGTGCCAGCTCACCACCGGGACAAGCACAGCCCCAGCATTTT.

Comment on this clone: Additional DNA sequences in this sample encode the identical CDR3. V gene TRBV7-9 combines with J gene TRBJ1-4; D is uncertain. Germline V gene sequence: CDR1 SEHNR, CDR2 FQNEAQ (reference sequence). This CDR3 is built from 15 residues. The V end was cut by 2 bases, the J end by 0 bases, with 7 bases between. CDR3 nucleotide sequence: TGTGCCAGCAGCTTATTGGGTGCAACTAATGAAAAACTGTTTTTT. Its protein is CASSLLGATNEKLFF.

This rearrangement joins TRBV9 to TRBJ1-6, with D perhaps matching TRBD1 (5 bases). The V end lost 4 bases, the J end lost 10 bases, and 9 bases lay between the germline ends. Germline V lookup: CDR1 SGDLS, CDR2 YYNGEE. The CDR3 sequence is 12 residues long. The CDR3 loop is CASSLGESPLHF. The CDR3 nucleotides read TGTGCCAGCAGCCTGGGGGAATCACCCCTCCACTTT.

For this clone: Other DNA sequences of this sample code for an identical CDR3. The chain couples TRBV5-1 to TRBJ2-1; 10 nucleotides line up with TRBD2. This CDR3 spans 16 amino acids. Germline CDR1 SGHRS, CDR2 YFSETQ. With 0 bases clipped from V and 4 bases from J, the junction kept 4 bases outside the gene matches. The CDR3 spells CASSLGASGRYNEQFF. CDR3 DNA: TGCGCCAGCAGCTTGGGGGCTAGCGGGAGATACAATGAGCAGTTCTTC.

This rearrangement joins TRBV29-1 to TRBJ1-2, with unresolved D. Germline V gives CDR1 SQVTM, CDR2 ANQGSEA. The CDR3 has 12 amino acids. V lost 4 bases and J 6 bases, leaving 12 bases between the germline ends. The CDR3 DNA reads as TGCAGCGTTGGTGAGGTCGTGAATGGCTACACCTTC. This encodes CSVGEVVNGYTF. The entire variable domain, with the rest obtained from reference TRBV29-1 and TRBJ1-2, is as follows: SAVISQKPSRDICQRGTSLTIQCQVDSQVTMMFWYRQQPGQSLTLIATANQGSEATYESGFVIDKFPISRPNLTFSTLTVSNMSPEDSSIYLCSVGEVVNGYTFGSGTRLTVV.

This clone showed up just once. Other nucleotide sequences in the sample specify the same CDR3. V usage is TRBV18 and J usage is TRBJ1-5; perhaps TRBD1 as D (6 bases). This CDR3 spans 14 amino acids. Germline V gene lookup returns CDR1 KGHSH and CDR2 LQKENI. The V and J ends lost 3 bases and 1 base respectively, with 7 bases between them. The CDR3 spells CASSPDRSNQPQHF. The CDR3 nucleotides read TGTGCCAGCTCACCGGACAGAAGCAATCAGCCCCAGCATTTT.

The chain is built from TRBV30 and TRBJ1-1; TRBD1 agrees at 8 bases. V trimming: 4 bases; J trimming: 4 bases; junction bases outside the gene matches: 8. Germline CDR1 is GTSNPN and CDR2 is SVGIG (reference sequence). This CDR3 has 14 residues. The CDR3 sequence: CAWNQGAFGTEAFF. The CDR3 DNA reads TGTGCCTGGAATCAGGGGGCGTTCGGCACTGAAGCTTTCTTT.

This chain uses TRBV6-4 with TRBJ1-1; D is unresolved. The CDR3 is 13 amino acids. Germline CDR1 is MRHNA and CDR2 is SNTAGT. Trimming took 5 bases from V and 1 from J, leaving 8 bases between them. In nucleotides, the CDR3 is TGTGCCAGCAGTAGGGATTGGAACACTGAAGCTTTCTTT. Its protein product is CASSRDWNTEAFF.

This chain links TRBV30 with TRBJ2-7; maybe TRBD2 (6 bases). V was clipped by 2 bases and J by 1 base, with 12 bases between them. CDR1 is GTSNPN and CDR2 is SVGIG in the germline V gene (reference sequence). The CDR3 extends over 14 amino acids. CDR3 sequence: CAWSLGTDSYEQYF. CDR3 in DNA: TGTGCCTGGAGTTTAGGGACTGATTCCTACGAGCAGTACTTC.

The CDR3 is CASSPSVFGEQFF. CDR3 in DNA: TGCGCCAGCAGCCCCAGTGTATTCGGTGAGCAGTTCTTC. The rearrangement links TRBV10-1 to TRBJ2-1; no firm D call. This CDR3 is built from 13 residues. V was pared by 6 bases and J by 9 bases, with 15 bases between. Germline V gene sequence: CDR1 WNHNN, CDR2 SYGVQD (reference sequence).

V gene TRBV6-1 combines with J gene TRBJ2-7, with D tentatively TRBD1 (6 bases). Germline values: CDR1 MNHNS, CDR2 SASEGT. Between the trimmed V and J ends, which lost 3 bases and 5 bases, there was a span of 20 bases. The CDR3 spans 16 residues. The chain's CDR3 is CASSDWTVGNVDEQYF. The CDR3 region has the DNA TGTGCCAGCAGTGATTGGACAGTAGGTAATGTGGACGAGCAGTACTTC.

In regard to this clone: At one boundary the junction diverges from the germline segment, which might be a read error. This chain links TRBV5-1 with TRBJ2-7; TRBD2 matches 15 bases. The CDR3 runs to 14 residues. Germline assignment: CDR1 SGHRS and CDR2 YFSETQ. In nucleotides, the CDR3 is TGCGCCAGCCGAGGACTAGCGGGAGGGCTGGCCTCGGTCTTC. This sequence encodes CASRGLAGGLASVF.

On this clone itself: Possible read error: a much larger clone is one base away. The chain links TRBV9 to TRBJ2-2; D remains ambiguous. The CDR3 totals 12 residues. Deletions cut 0 bases from V and 6 bases from J, with 3 bases between. Germline values: CDR1 SGDLS, CDR2 YYNGEE. CDR3 in DNA: TGTGCCAGCAGCGTAGAGGCCGGGGAGCTGTTTTTT. Amino acid sequence: CASSVEAGELFF.

With regard to this clone: Its ends do not fully match the called genes, so a read error is possible. V usage is TRBV14 and J usage is TRBJ1-1; the D is unclear. Germline lookup yields CDR1 SGHDN and CDR2 FVKESK. The CDR3 has 12 amino acids. The DNA of the CDR3 is TGTGCCAGCAGCCAAGTCGGTCGGATGGGGATCTTT. Translation gives CASSQVGRMGIF.

CDR3 sequence: CASTLHWGDTEAFF. The CDR3 region has the DNA TGTGCCAGCACCCTGCACTGGGGGGACACTGAAGCTTTCTTT. V is TRBV5-5 and J is TRBJ1-1; TRBD1 is a possible D gene (5 bases). CDR3 length equals 14 residues. Trimming took off 6 bases at V and 3 bases at J, with 15 bases between the two ends. Germline CDR1 SGHKS, CDR2 YYEKEE (reference sequence).

The chain uses TRBV30 and TRBJ1-3, with unresolved D. The V gene's germline CDR1 is GTSNPN and CDR2 SVGIG (reference sequence). V shed 1 base and J shed 0 bases, with 10 bases lying between them. The CDR3 spans 15 residues. CDR3 DNA sequence: TGTGCCTGGAGTGGGGTTGGGTACTCTGGAAACACCATATATTTT. It translates to CAWSGVGYSGNTIYF.